One and the same sample provided the 22 T cell receptor beta chains below, sequenced in a study of T cell changes during pregnancy in multiple sclerosis (dated by TCRdb to between 2018 and 2021). Library method: the immunoSEQ multiplex PCR assay. TCRdb retrieved this table from immuneACCESS and kept in-frame rearrangements only. Not all clones are present; in checked studies, unresolved V genes account for under half, and no reason is known for the remainder. This sample holds about 72,000 clones; about 90% were observed only once. Together, the top ten hold around 0.9% of the sample. Source: peripheral blood, taken in the second trimester of pregnancy. The receptor source for this set is a female donor with multiple sclerosis, enrolled in a pregnancy study.

The J gene is TRBJ1-2, the V gene TRBV27, with D maybe TRBD1 (5 bases). There are 14 residues in the CDR3. The germline CDR1 and CDR2 sequences are MNHEY and SMNVEV (reference sequence). Trimming took off 2 bases at V and 1 base at J, with 8 bases between the two ends. The CDR3 is CASSLMGGNYGYTF. CDR3 sequence (DNA): TGTGCCAGCAGTTTAATGGGGGGTAACTATGGCTACACCTTC.

The V gene is TRBV5-4, the J gene TRBJ1-3; D is possibly TRBD1 (5 bases). Germline V CDR1 and CDR2: SGHNT, YYREEE (reference sequence). With 3 bases removed from V and 7 bases from J, the gap between germline ends came to 17 bases. CDR3 length: 15 amino acids. Here the CDR3 reads CASSSPGIGGNTIYF. For the CDR3, the DNA is TGTGCCAGCAGCTCACCAGGGATTGGGGGGAACACCATATATTTT.

The chain couples TRBV11-3 to TRBJ2-2, with D possibly TRBD2 on 5 matching bases. Between the trimmed V and J ends, which lost 6 bases and 6 bases, there was a span of 8 bases. Germline V gene data show CDR1 as SGHNT and CDR2 as YENEEA. This CDR3 region has 12 residues. The CDR3 DNA is TGTGCCAGCAGGGCGAGGGCCGGGGAGCTGTTTTTT. Amino acids: CASRARAGELFF.

The gene calls are TRBV7-6 and TRBJ2-1; TRBD2 is a possible D gene (7 bases). The germline V gene has CDR1 SGHVS and CDR2 FNYEAQ. The CDR3 totals 14 residues. V was shortened by 1 base and J by 8 bases, with 12 bases between the two germline ends. The CDR3 reads CASSLVGGPDEQFF. As DNA, the CDR3 is TGTGCCAGCAGCTTAGTGGGGGGGCCTGATGAGCAGTTCTTC.

V is TRBV12-5 and J is TRBJ2-5, with TRBD1 as a possible D gene (6 bases). Germline V gene data show CDR1 as LGHNT and CDR2 as FRNRAP. V gave up 6 bases and J gave up 5 bases, with 13 bases separating them. CDR3 length equals 13 residues. CDR3 nucleotides: TGTGCTAGTGGACAGGGTTCGGTGGAGACCCAGTACTTC. Protein: CASGQGSVETQYF.

The chain carries TRBV9 and TRBJ2-3; D is ambiguous. V was pared by 0 bases and J by 4 bases, with 9 bases between. Germline CDR1 reads SGDLS; CDR2 reads YYNGEE. The length of the CDR3 is 14 residues. The CDR3 is CASSVARSSDTQYF. The DNA for the CDR3 is TGTGCCAGCAGCGTAGCTAGATCTTCAGATACGCAGTATTTT.

The rearrangement uses TRBV9 and TRBJ2-2; the match to TRBD1 covers 9 bases. The CDR3 runs to 16 residues. Germline V gene sequence: CDR1 SGDLS, CDR2 YYNGEE. V lost 4 bases, J lost 0 bases, and 4 bases stayed unmatched. The CDR3, as DNA: TGTGCCAGCAGCACCGGACAGGGGTCGAACACCGGGGAGCTGTTTTTT. Residues: CASSTGQGSNTGELFF.

V usage is TRBV14 and J usage is TRBJ2-3, with 7 bases matching TRBD1. Germline CDR1 SGHDN, CDR2 FVKESK. The CDR3 length is 13 residues. V shed 1 base and J 7 bases; nucleotides not matched to a gene: 2. The CDR3, as DNA: TGTGCCAGCAGCCAAGCAGGGGGACATACGCAGTATTTT. Its protein is CASSQAGGHTQYF.

The CDR3 is CASSLGWGDTEAFF. The CDR3 DNA sequence: TGTGCCAGCAGCTTAGGGTGGGGGGACACTGAAGCTTTCTTT. This sequence joins TRBV11-3 and TRBJ1-1, with D possibly TRBD1 on 5 matching bases. This CDR3 spans 14 amino acids. Trimming cost V 1 base and J 3 bases, with 9 bases left between them. Germline assignment: CDR1 SGHNT and CDR2 YENEEA.

This clone was detected once. The chain employs TRBV19 and TRBJ2-7; a weak D match, TRBD2 (6 bases). Germline V CDR1 and CDR2: LNHDA, SQIVND (reference sequence). Trimming pared 1 base from V and 7 bases from J, leaving 23 bases between. The CDR3 spans 17 residues. CDR3 sequence reads: CASSIAAGGAGLGEQYF. CDR3 in DNA: TGTGCCAGTAGTATAGCCGCTGGTGGAGCGGGCCTGGGGGAGCAGTACTTC.

The rearrangement uses TRBV5-6 and TRBJ1-2; maybe TRBD1 (6 bases). The CDR3 totals 13 residues. Germline V gene sequence: CDR1 SGHDT, CDR2 YYEEEE. The ends were cut back, 2 bases at V and 7 bases at J, with 12 bases in the middle. Written as DNA, the CDR3 is TGTGCCAGCAGCTTAAGGACAGCCCGTGGCTACACCTTC. It yields the protein CASSLRTARGYTF.

The J gene is TRBJ1-2, the V gene TRBV9; TRBD1 might be the D (6 bases). The germline V gene encodes CDR1 SGDLS and CDR2 YYNGEE. The CDR3 is 15 residues long. The V end lost 4 bases, the J end lost 4 bases, and 17 bases lay between the germline ends. This chain's CDR3 is CASSPRGAFGYGYTF. The CDR3 DNA reads as TGTGCCAGCAGCCCACGGGGGGCGTTCGGCTATGGCTACACCTTC.

The chain carries TRBV4-3 and TRBJ1-4, with D tentatively TRBD1 (6 bases). The germline gives CDR1 LGHNA, CDR2 YSLEER. V was pared by 1 base and J by 4 bases, with 7 bases between. This CDR3 is built from 14 residues. CDR3 protein: CASSQGTDNEKLFF. Here the CDR3 DNA reads TGCGCCAGCAGCCAAGGGACAGATAATGAAAAACTGTTTTTT.

The DNA of the CDR3 is TGTGCCAGCTCACCTTACGGACAGGGGGCCACCGGGGAGCTGTTTTTT. It yields the protein CASSPYGQGATGELFF. The J gene is TRBJ2-2, the V gene TRBV18; 11 bases match TRBD1. Germline assignment: CDR1 KGHSH and CDR2 LQKENI. Trimming cost V 3 bases and J 4 bases; bases outside gene matches: 4. The length of the CDR3 is 16 residues.

The chain is built from TRBV15 and TRBJ1-5; D unresolved. The CDR3 is 15 amino acids. Germline lookup yields CDR1 LNHNV and CDR2 YYDKDF (reference sequence). V gave up 2 bases and J gave up 7 bases, with 15 bases separating them. The CDR3 here is CATSRSLVGEQPQHF. CDR3 sequence (DNA): TGTGCCACCAGCAGATCGCTGGTCGGGGAGCAGCCCCAGCATTTT.

The V and J genes are TRBV19 and TRBJ2-1; tentatively, D is TRBD2 (5 bases). Germline V gene data show CDR1 as LNHDA and CDR2 as SQIVND (reference sequence). V shed 0 bases and J shed 5 bases, with 23 bases lying between them. CDR3 length: 19 residues. The CDR3 reads CASSIDRGKAVRVDNEQFF. The CDR3 DNA reads as TGTGCCAGTAGTATAGACCGCGGAAAGGCGGTGAGGGTTGACAATGAGCAGTTCTTC.

The chain employs TRBV11-3 and TRBJ2-5; 9 bases match TRBD1. CDR3 length: 20 amino acids. CDR1 and CDR2 from the germline V gene are SGHNT and YENEEA. The ends lost 0 bases at V and 2 bases at J; junction bases unmatched: 16. The CDR3 loop is CASSLEGGDRETNGQETQYF. The DNA of the CDR3 is TGTGCCAGCAGCTTAGAGGGTGGGGACAGGGAGACAAATGGACAAGAGACCCAGTACTTC.

As DNA, the CDR3 is TGTGCCGTGACTAGCGGGTCCACCTACAATGAGCAGTTCTTC. Its translation is CAVTSGSTYNEQFF. The V gene is TRBV6-5, the J gene TRBJ2-1; 10 nucleotides agree with TRBD2. Germline V gives CDR1 MNHEY, CDR2 SVGAGI. This CDR3 region has 14 residues. V lost 11 bases to trimming and J lost 2 bases; unmatched junction nucleotides: 6.

The chain joins TRBV5-6 to TRBJ2-3; 9 bases are a match to TRBD1. Per germline, CDR1 SGHDT and CDR2 YYEEEE. The CDR3 is made up of 14 amino acids. V lost 4 bases and J lost 3; bases outside the gene matches: 3. CDR3 DNA: TGTGCCAGCAGCGGCGGGACAGGGACAGATACGCAGTATTTT. Its protein is CASSGGTGTDTQYF.

This chain joins TRBV13 and TRBJ2-2; TRBD1 aligns across 8 bases. With 5 bases clipped from V and 1 base from J, the junction kept 3 bases outside the gene matches. Germline V gene lookup returns CDR1 PRHDT and CDR2 FYEKMQ (reference sequence). The CDR3 extends over 15 amino acids. The CDR3 nucleotides read TGTGCCAGCAGCCCCGGGACAGGGAACACCGGGGAGCTGTTTTTT. It translates to CASSPGTGNTGELFF.

There are a few counts of this clone. The chain uses TRBV6-4 and TRBJ1-1; D call uncertain. V was pared by 3 bases and J by 0 bases, with 14 bases between. Germline assignment: CDR1 MRHNA and CDR2 SNTAGT. The CDR3 sequence is 16 residues long. CDR3 sequence (DNA): TGTGCCAGCAGTGAATACTTTGGGCCACTGAACACTGAAGCTTTCTTT. This encodes CASSEYFGPLNTEAFF.

The chain carries TRBV7-9 and TRBJ2-3, with a weak D call TRBD2 (5 bases). V was pared by 4 bases and J by 8 bases, with 10 bases between. The CDR3 is 12 residues long. Germline V gene lookup returns CDR1 SEHNR and CDR2 FQNEAQ (reference sequence). CDR3 loop: CASSYSGGTQYF. DNA for the CDR3: TGTGCCAGCAGCTACAGCGGAGGTACGCAGTATTTT.